This T cell receptor (beta chain) appears in the sequencing data of a study of blood T cells in healthy people across ages. Losses at the gene ends were 4 bases for V and 0 bases for J; bases not matched to a gene: 17. In germline, CDR1 is SEHNR, CDR2 FQNEAQ (reference sequence). This CDR3 spans 20 amino acids. Through a sample-barcoded 5' primer and a J-beta primer mix, a second PCR was run for roughly 6 to 11 cycles. TCRdb re-called the 5' RACE reads with MiXCR, one entry per CDR3 protein. The data show some 1,500,000 distinct CDR3 sequences, approximately 43% seen once. Sequenced: blood. The V and J genes are TRBV7-9 and TRBJ2-4, with TRBD2 identical over 8 bases. The receptor comes from a woman aged 18-30 years in good health. The CDR3 spells CASSYQAFSGAELAKNIQYF. The CDR3 DNA reads as TGTGCCAGCAGCTACCAGGCCTTTAGCGGGGCCGAGCTAGCCAAAAACATTCAGTACTTC.